These 17 T cell receptor beta chains were sequenced from one sample in a study of T cell clonotyping in hematopoietic cell transplantation. Time point: recipient sample about 28 days before transplant, after cytoreduction. Sequenced by immunoSEQ multiplex PCR; TCRdb stores in-frame clones only, minus some. In the table there are some 28,000 clones, approximately 77% of which are singletons. Sequencing used peripheral blood mononuclear cells, obtained before stem cell transplant. These receptors originate from a man between 35 and 55 years old with acute myeloid leukemia. Some clones in this sample may be carry-over from other donors' samples.

This clone was seen only a few times. The gene calls are TRBV19 and TRBJ1-3, with D hard to call. CDR3 length: 11 residues. The V end was cut by 6 bases, the J end by 10 bases, with 10 bases between. Germline lookup yields CDR1 LNHDA and CDR2 SQIVND (reference sequence). CDR3 region: CASRDLETIYF. CDR3 bases: TGTGCCAGTAGAGATCTGGAGACCATATATTTT.

The V and J genes are TRBV28 and TRBJ1-2; TRBD1 aligns across 8 bases. Germline trimming cut 4 bases from V and 2 bases from J; bases unmatched to any gene: 0. This CDR3 has 13 residues. Germline values: CDR1 MDHEN, CDR2 SYDVKM. CDR3 amino acids: CASSWTGNYGYTF. DNA for the CDR3: TGTGCCAGCAGTTGGACAGGGAACTATGGCTACACCTTC.

The chain carries TRBV13 and TRBJ2-5, with a tentative D call TRBD2 (5 bases). The length of the CDR3 is 15 residues. Germline-derived CDR1 and CDR2 are PRHDT and FYEKMQ (reference sequence). Trimming stripped 5 bases from V and 2 bases from J, with 15 bases between. CDR3 residues: CASSQAFSGQETQYF. The CDR3 nucleotides are TGTGCCAGCAGCCAGGCTTTCTCGGGACAAGAGACCCAGTACTTC.

This clone was detected once. This chain joins TRBV7-8 and TRBJ1-1; a possible D gene is TRBD1 (5 bases). CDR1 and CDR2 (germline): SGHVS, FQNEAQ. V was trimmed by 8 bases and J by 1 base, leaving 11 bases between them. The CDR3 loop spans 13 amino acids. CDR3 residues: CASGRGRNTEAFF. The CDR3 DNA sequence: TGTGCCAGCGGCCGGGGCCGGAACACTGAAGCTTTCTTT.

This sequence joins TRBV14 and TRBJ2-7; D remains ambiguous. Germline lookup yields CDR1 SGHDN and CDR2 FVKESK. CDR3 length: 11 amino acids. V lost 5 bases to trimming and J lost 3 bases, with 5 bases between them. Written as DNA, the CDR3 is TGTGCCAGCAGCGCCTACTACGAGCAGTACTTC. It specifies CASSAYYEQYF.

J is TRBJ1-1 and V is TRBV29-1; TRBD1 agrees at 7 bases. J gave up 5 bases and V 7 bases, and 4 bases lay outside the gene matches. Germline-derived CDR1 and CDR2 are SQVTM and ANQGSEA. This CDR3 comprises 11 residues. The CDR3 DNA is TGCAGCGACAGGGGCTATACTGAAGCTTTCTTT. Translation gives CSDRGYTEAFF.

The gene calls are TRBV5-1 and TRBJ2-5; TRBD2 matches 8 bases. CDR1 and CDR2 (germline): SGHRS, YFSETQ. V trimming: 4 bases; J trimming: 3 bases; junction bases outside the gene matches: 5. The CDR3 has 14 residues. The DNA of the CDR3 is TGCGCCAGCAGCGAAAACGGGAGGGAAGAGACCCAGTACTTC. It is translated as CASSENGREETQYF.

The genes are TRBV6-5 and TRBJ1-4; 11 bases agree with TRBD1. The CDR3 has 14 residues. Trimming cost V 7 bases and J 12 bases; bases outside gene matches: 10. Germline assignment: CDR1 MNHEY and CDR2 SVGAGI. The CDR3 region has the DNA TGTGCCAGCACCCGCCGGACAGGGGGCTCAGAACTGTTTTTT. It encodes CASTRRTGGSELFF.

The gene calls are TRBV7-9 and TRBJ2-7; D remains unclear. The CDR3 has 11 residues. The germline V gene has CDR1 SEHNR and CDR2 FQNEAQ (reference sequence). Trimming stripped 3 bases from V and 2 bases from J, with 2 bases between. The CDR3 here is CASSFTYEQYF. The CDR3, as DNA: TGTGCCAGCAGCTTCACCTACGAGCAGTACTTC.

The chain combines TRBV27 with TRBJ2-2; a possible D gene is TRBD1 (7 bases). Deletions cut 1 base from V and 8 bases from J, with 14 bases between. The CDR3 runs 15 residues. The germline V gene has CDR1 MNHEY and CDR2 SMNVEV (reference sequence). The CDR3 protein is CASSLYPGGTGELFF. The CDR3 coding sequence is TGTGCCAGCAGTTTATATCCAGGGGGGACAGGGGAGCTGTTTTTT.

The CDR3 region is CASSPEAGALSYEQYF. The CDR3 coding sequence is TGTGCCAGCAGCCCAGAAGCGGGAGCCCTCTCCTACGAGCAGTACTTC. The chain carries TRBV11-3 and TRBJ2-7, with 8 bases lining up with TRBD2. V lost 5 bases and J lost 0; bases outside the gene matches: 9. This CDR3 has 16 amino acids. CDR1 is SGHNT and CDR2 is YENEEA in the germline V gene.

The chain joins TRBV10-2 to TRBJ1-3; TRBD1 matches 7 bases. J lost 2 bases, V lost 6 bases, and 1 base had no gene match. In germline, CDR1 is WSHSY, CDR2 SAAADI. The CDR3 length is 13 residues. The CDR3: CASRQGTGNTIYF. The CDR3 coding sequence is TGCGCCAGCAGACAGGGGACTGGAAACACCATATATTTT.

This clone was observed a single time. The chain uses TRBV30 and TRBJ2-7; no clear D gene. CDR3 length equals 13 residues. With 6 bases removed from V and 1 base from J, the gap between germline ends came to 13 bases. Germline V CDR1 and CDR2: GTSNPN, SVGIG (reference sequence). This CDR3 reads CACGPRRSYEQYF. The DNA of the CDR3 is TGTGCCTGTGGTCCGAGGCGATCCTACGAGCAGTACTTC.

The rearrangement joins TRBV7-9 to TRBJ2-7; D not certain. The length of the CDR3 is 13 residues. V was trimmed by 4 bases and J by 2 bases, leaving 9 bases between them. Germline loops: CDR1 SEHNR, CDR2 FQNEAQ (reference sequence). CDR3 bases: TGTGCCAGCAGCTCCGGCCTAACCTACGAGCAGTACTTC. It yields the protein CASSSGLTYEQYF.

The chain has TRBV19 and TRBJ1-1; D unclear. Trimming shortened V by 2 bases and J by 0 bases, and 13 bases separated the two germline ends. CDR1 and CDR2 (germline): LNHDA, SQIVND (reference sequence). This CDR3 comprises 16 residues. The CDR3 DNA is TGTGCCAGTAGTATAATAGGATCGCTGATGAACACTGAAGCTTTCTTT. Encoded protein: CASSIIGSLMNTEAFF.

V gene TRBV5-4 combines with J gene TRBJ1-2, with 8 bases matching TRBD1. Germline assignment: CDR1 SGHNT and CDR2 YYREEE (reference sequence). The CDR3 loop spans 14 amino acids. Trimming at V came to 5 bases and at J to 4 bases, leaving 7 bases not matched to a gene. Here the CDR3 DNA reads TGTGCCAGCAGGGCTGGACAGGGCCCCTATGGCTACACCTTC. Translating it yields CASRAGQGPYGYTF.

The chain employs TRBV9 and TRBJ2-2, with D hard to call. This CDR3 region has 15 residues. V lost 4 bases to trimming and J lost 2 bases, with 12 bases between them. Germline V gives CDR1 SGDLS, CDR2 YYNGEE. In nucleotides, the CDR3 is TGTGCCAGCAGCCCCTTTGGGGAAAACACCGGGGAGCTGTTTTTT. Translation: CASSPFGENTGELFF.